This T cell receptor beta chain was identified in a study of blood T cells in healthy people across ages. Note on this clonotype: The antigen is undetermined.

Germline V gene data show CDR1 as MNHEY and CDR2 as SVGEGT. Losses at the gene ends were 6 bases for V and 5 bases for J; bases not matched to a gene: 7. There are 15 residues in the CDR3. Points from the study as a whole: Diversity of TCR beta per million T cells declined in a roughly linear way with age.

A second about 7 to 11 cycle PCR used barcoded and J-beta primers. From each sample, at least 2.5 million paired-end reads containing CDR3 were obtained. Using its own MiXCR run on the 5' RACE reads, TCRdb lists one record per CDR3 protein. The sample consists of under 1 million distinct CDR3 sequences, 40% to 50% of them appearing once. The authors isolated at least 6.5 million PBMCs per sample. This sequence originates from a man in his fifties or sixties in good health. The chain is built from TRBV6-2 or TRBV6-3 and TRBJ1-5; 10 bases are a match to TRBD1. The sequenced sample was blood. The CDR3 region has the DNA TGTGCCAGCAGCAGGGGACAGGGGTTCGATCAGCCCCAGCATTTT. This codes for CASSRGQGFDQPQHF.